The clone carrying this T cell receptor beta chain was counted a single time. The antigen remains unidentified. This sample stems from a study of OX40 agonist ivuxolimab in advanced cancers. Study summary: Patients received ivuxolimab, an intravenous treatment, every 2 weeks at 0.01 to 10 mg/kg. Study findings and constraints: In a subset of nonresponders, normalized T-cell clonal expansion was also low.

Germline CDR1 reads GTSNPN; CDR2 reads SVGIG (reference sequence). The CDR3 has 14 amino acids. V lost 3 bases, J lost 5 bases, and 15 bases lay in between. Data came from immunoSEQ multiplex PCR; TCRdb stores just in-frame clones and leaves some out. The sample carries some 45,000 clones, about 89% recorded once. Sequenced material: CD4+ or CD8+ T cells sorted from blood, taken in a trial of the OX40 agonist ivuxolimab. This sequence was found in an adult with an advanced solid tumor such as melanoma, head and neck, liver or kidney cancer. The V and J genes are TRBV30 and TRBJ2-3; possibly TRBD2 for D (5 bases). The CDR3 coding sequence is TGTGCCTGGAGCGCCGGGGTGGGATTAGATACGCAGTATTTT. Translation: CAWSAGVGLDTQYF.